This TCR beta chain is drawn from a study of blood T cell repertoires in COVID-19. Study-level background: PBMCs, B-cell-depleted T cells, or T cells provided the cDNA or gDNA that made up the material.

Generated by immunoSEQ multiplex PCR, the TCRdb table keeps only in-frame clones and is missing some. The repertoire includes around 200,000 clones, less than 85% of them detected once, and 4.5% to 7% sits in the top ten. Germline V CDR1 and CDR2: SNHLY, FYNNEI. The CDR3 extends over 13 amino acids. V was trimmed by 6 bases and J by 1 base, leaving 6 bases between them. The origin of this receptor is a woman between 65 and 79 years old with acute or convalescent COVID-19. What was sequenced was peripheral blood. The V call is TRBV2, the J call TRBJ2-2; D is ambiguous. The chain's CDR3 is CASSPGNTGELFF. The CDR3 coding sequence is TGTGCCAGCAGCCCGGGGAACACCGGGGAGCTGTTTTTT.